These T cell receptor beta chains were read from a single sample in a study of T cells in tuberculosis. Produced via immunoSEQ multiplex PCR; TCRdb's table is partial and in-frame only. The sample records about 45,000 clones, approximately 94% being singletons. Sequencing was performed on PBMCs. The receptors were gathered from a donor aged 10 to 29 with latent tuberculosis or without tuberculosis infection. Some clones in this sample may be carry-over from other donors' samples. Both conserved end residues are part of each CDR3. D genes are given only for firm matches. The size field is filled for only some rows; it gives once, few, many or a size class.

-,-,TRBJ2-5,TRBV27,16,TGTGCCAGCAGTTTATCGGTACCTGTGGGGCGAGAGACCCAGTACTTC,CASSLSVPVGRETQYF
TRBD2,once,TRBJ2-3,TRBV2,18,TGTGCCAGCAGTGAATCAATCGGGGGGACCTTGCTCACAGATACGCAGTATTTT,CASSESIGGTLLTDTQYF
-,few,TRBJ1-5,TRBV19,13,TGTGCCAGTAGTGTGGGGGGTGGTCAGCCCCAGCATTTT,CASSVGGGQPQHF
TRBD2,once,TRBJ2-1,TRBV27,15,TGTGCCAGCAGGCCGGGACTAGCGGCCCCGTTTGAGCAGTTCTTC,CASRPGLAAPFEQFF
TRBD1,few,TRBJ1-1,TRBV4-3,14,TGCGCCAGCAGCCAAACACAGGGGTCGACTGAAGCTTTCTTT,CASSQTQGSTEAFF
-,-,TRBJ2-7,TRBV5-6,14,TGTGCCAGCAGCTTGGCGGCGGGAAAATACGAGCAGTACTTC,CASSLAAGKYEQYF
TRBD2,-,TRBJ2-1,TRBV5-8,18,TGTGCCAGCAGCTTGAGTCAGGGAGGGTACGGGCTGTACAATGAGCAGTTCTTC,CASSLSQGGYGLYNEQFF
TRBD2,-,TRBJ2-1,TRBV7-7,15,TGTGCCAGCAGCTCGACTAGCGGGAGATGGAATGAGCAGTTCTTC,CASSSTSGRWNEQFF
TRBD2,-,TRBJ2-5,TRBV5-8,17,TGTGCCAGCAGCACCCCAGGCCTAGCGGGAGGGGCTAAGACCCAGTACTTC,CASSTPGLAGGAKTQYF
-,-,TRBJ2-5,TRBV4-3,13,TGCGCCAGCAGCCAAGACCTGCGGCAAACCCAGTACTTC,CASSQDLRQTQYF
TRBD2,-,TRBJ2-1,TRBV4-1,13,TGCGCCAGCAGCCCCCGGGAGGGGAATGAGCAGTTCTTC,CASSPREGNEQFF
TRBD1,-,TRBJ2-1,TRBV6-5,14,TGTGCCAGCAGTTACCGGGGACAGGGAGTGGAGCAGTTCTTC,CASSYRGQGVEQFF
TRBD1,few,TRBJ2-7,TRBV5-5,14,TGTGCCAGCAGCTTGGCCCAGGGGGCCTACGAGCAGTACTTC,CASSLAQGAYEQYF
TRBD2,once,TRBJ2-5,TRBV28,16,TGTGCCAGCAGTTCCCGCGGACTAGCGGGAGTTGAGACCCAGTACTTC,CASSSRGLAGVETQYF
-,-,TRBJ2-1,TRBV5-5,15,TGTGCCAGCAGCTTGGCCGTTGGCAGATTGAATGAGCAGTTCTTC,CASSLAVGRLNEQFF
-,-,TRBJ2-1,TRBV27,12,TGTGCCAGCAGTTTTCTGCAGTCTGAGCAGTTCTTC,CASSFLQSEQFF
-,-,TRBJ1-2,TRBV5-1,14,TGCGCCAGCAGCCCCCAGGGGTTAGGTGTCGGCTACACCTTC,CASSPQGLGVGYTF
-,few,TRBJ1-1,TRBV19,12,TGTGCCAGCAGGGTACGGAACACTGAAGCTTTCTTT,CASRVRNTEAFF
TRBD1,-,TRBJ2-7,TRBV11-2,13,TGTGCCAGCAGCCGGGACAGATTATACGAGCAGTACTTC,CASSRDRLYEQYF
TRBD2,-,TRBJ2-7,TRBV4-1,17,TGCGCCAGCAGCCCTGAAATCTTCGGGGGGAGCGCCTACGAGCAGTACTTC,CASSPEIFGGSAYEQYF
-,-,TRBJ2-6,TRBV28,16,TGTGCCAGCAGTTCCCCAGGTATCCCTGGGGCCAACGTCCTGACTTTC,CASSSPGIPGANVLTF
TRBD1,-,TRBJ2-3,TRBV7-9,12,TGTGCCAGCAGAACAGGGGTTGATACGCAGTATTTT,CASRTGVDTQYF
-,-,TRBJ2-6,TRBV5-6,19,TGTGCCAGCAGCTCCCCCCAATGGACAGACCTCTCTGGGGCCAACGTCCTGACTTTC,CASSSPQWTDLSGANVLTF
TRBD1,-,TRBJ2-2,TRBV6-1,14,TGTGCCAGCAAAGGGACAGGGCTCACCGGGGAGCTGTTTTTT,CASKGTGLTGELFF
-,once,TRBJ1-2,TRBV5-1,14,TGCGCCAGCAGCTCGCTGGGCAAGAACTATGGCTACACCTTC,CASSSLGKNYGYTF
-,-,TRBJ2-7,TRBV7-3,13,TGTGCCAGCAGCTTTCAACAGGGATACGAGCAGTACTTC,CASSFQQGYEQYF
-,-,TRBJ2-7,TRBV27,14,TGTGCCAGCAGACTTGCGACAGATTCCTACGAGCAGTACTTC,CASRLATDSYEQYF
TRBD2,-,TRBJ2-5,TRBV11-1,12,TGTGCCAGCAGCTACGGGGGGGAGACCCAGTACTTC,CASSYGGETQYF
-,-,TRBJ2-5,TRBV5-1,14,TGCGCCAGCAGCTTAGTACAGGCCGGGGAGACCCAGTACTTC,CASSLVQAGETQYF
-,once,TRBJ1-2,TRBV4-2,14,TGTGCCAGCAGCCCCCGGGACAAAATTTATGGCTACACCTTC,CASSPRDKIYGYTF
-,-,TRBJ1-1,TRBV4-1,15,TGCGCCAGCAGCCAACACTACCAGGGGAACACTGAAGCTTTCTTT,CASSQHYQGNTEAFF
-,-,TRBJ1-1,TRBV28,15,TGTGCCAGCAGTCTCGGGACACTGGTCACCGGTGAAGCTTTCTTT,CASSLGTLVTGEAFF
-,-,TRBJ1-5,TRBV2,14,TGTGCCAGCACCACCGACAGGTCCAATCAGCCCCAGCATTTT,CASTTDRSNQPQHF
TRBD1,-,TRBJ1-6,TRBV27,14,TGTGCCAGCAGCCCCCCCGGACAGGGAAAATCCCTCCACTTT,CASSPPGQGKSLHF
-,-,TRBJ2-6,TRBV4-3,14,TGCGCCAGCAGCCAACTCTCTGGGGCCAACGTCCTGACTTTC,CASSQLSGANVLTF
-,-,TRBJ2-7,TRBV27,17,TGTGCCAGCAGCCCAGGGCCCGGTAGCGGACTCTCCTACGAGCAGTACTTC,CASSPGPGSGLSYEQYF
TRBD1,-,TRBJ2-5,TRBV4-3,16,TGCGCCAGCAGCCACGGATTACAGGGGGAAGGAGAGACCCAGTACTTC,CASSHGLQGEGETQYF
-,-,TRBJ1-1,TRBV7-2,13,TGTGCCAGCAGCTTATTCGGGAACACTGAAGCTTTCTTT,CASSLFGNTEAFF
TRBD1,few,TRBJ2-7,TRBV27,16,TGTGCCAGCAGTTTCTATGGGACAGGGAGGGACGGCGAGCAGTACTTC,CASSFYGTGRDGEQYF
TRBD1,-,TRBJ1-5,TRBV19,14,TGTGCCAGTACCGGGACAGGGTCACATCAGCCCCAGCATTTT,CASTGTGSHQPQHF
TRBD1,-,TRBJ1-1,TRBV15,17,TGTGCCACCAGCACCGAGGCTAGGACAGGTCAGAACACTGAAGCTTTCTTT,CATSTEARTGQNTEAFF
TRBD1,-,TRBJ1-5,TRBV28,16,TGTGCCAGCAGTCCCTGGACAGGGATGGGGAATCAGCCCCAGCATTTT,CASSPWTGMGNQPQHF
TRBD1,-,TRBJ2-5,TRBV28,15,TGTGCCAGCGCCCGGCCCGACAGGGGGCTGGAGACCCAGTACTTC,CASARPDRGLETQYF
-,-,TRBJ1-5,TRBV29-1,11,TGCAGCGTTGCCTCGGGTCGGGCCCAGCATTTT,CSVASGRAQHF
TRBD2,few,TRBJ2-7,TRBV6-1,16,TGTGCCAGCAGTGCGGAGGCGGGAGTCTCCTCCTACGAGCAGTACTTC,CASSAEAGVSSYEQYF
TRBD1,-,TRBJ2-1,TRBV18,16,TGTGCCAGCTCACCACTTCAGTCACAGGGGAGCGGTGAGCAGTTCTTC,CASSPLQSQGSGEQFF
-,-,TRBJ2-1,TRBV5-3,9,TGTGCCAGAAATTCTCGGCAGTTCTTC,CARNSRQFF
-,once,TRBJ1-1,TRBV25-1,13,TGTGCCAGCAGCTTTCGGGTGAACACTGAAGCTTTCTTT,CASSFRVNTEAFF
-,-,TRBJ2-7,TRBV29-1,15,TGCAGCGTTGAAGGGGACTCCACAAATAGCTACGAGCAGTACTTC,CSVEGDSTNSYEQYF
TRBD1,-,TRBJ1-1,TRBV19,14,TGTGCCAGTAGTAGACGACAGGGGGGTACTGAAGCTTTCTTT,CASSRRQGGTEAFF
-,-,TRBJ1-5,TRBV6-5,15,TGTGCCAGCAGTTACTCGATAACAGGCGATCAGCCCCAGCATTTT,CASSYSITGDQPQHF
TRBD1,once,TRBJ1-2,TRBV19,14,TGTGCCAGTAGTACGGACAGGGGGCCCTATGGCTACACCTTC,CASSTDRGPYGYTF
-,-,TRBJ1-1,TRBV9,15,TGTGCCAGCAGCGTAGAGGGGCTGGTAACGGCTGAAGCTTTCTTT,CASSVEGLVTAEAFF
TRBD2,-,TRBJ2-3,TRBV7-8,18,TGTGCCAGCAGCACCAGACTAGCGGGAGGGCCCCCCCCAGATACGCAGTATTTT,CASSTRLAGGPPPDTQYF
TRBD1,-,TRBJ1-2,TRBV6-4,13,TGTGCCAGCAGTGTTGGGACAGGGGATGGCTACACCTTC,CASSVGTGDGYTF